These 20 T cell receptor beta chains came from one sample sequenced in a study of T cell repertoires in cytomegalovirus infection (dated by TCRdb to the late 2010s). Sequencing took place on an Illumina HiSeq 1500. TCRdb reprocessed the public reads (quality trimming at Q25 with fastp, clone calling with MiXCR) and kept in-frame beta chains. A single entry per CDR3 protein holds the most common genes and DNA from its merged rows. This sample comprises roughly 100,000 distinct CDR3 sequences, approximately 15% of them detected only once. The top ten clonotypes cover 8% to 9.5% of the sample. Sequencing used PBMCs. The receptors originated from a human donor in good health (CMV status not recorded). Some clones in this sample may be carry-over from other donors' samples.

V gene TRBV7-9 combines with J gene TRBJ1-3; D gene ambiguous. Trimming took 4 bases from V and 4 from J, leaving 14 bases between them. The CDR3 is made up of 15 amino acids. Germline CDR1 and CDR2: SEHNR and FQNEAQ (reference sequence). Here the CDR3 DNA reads TGTGCCAGCAGCTCAGAACCCCGACCCGGAAACACCATATATTTT. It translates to CASSSEPRPGNTIYF.

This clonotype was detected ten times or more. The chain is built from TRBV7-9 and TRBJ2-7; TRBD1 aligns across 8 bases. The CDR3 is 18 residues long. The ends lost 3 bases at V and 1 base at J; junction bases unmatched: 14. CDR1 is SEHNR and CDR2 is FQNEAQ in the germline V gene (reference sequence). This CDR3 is CASSFRPLGTGRSYEQYF. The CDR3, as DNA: TGTGCCAGCAGCTTCCGGCCTTTAGGGACAGGCCGTTCCTACGAGCAGTACTTC.

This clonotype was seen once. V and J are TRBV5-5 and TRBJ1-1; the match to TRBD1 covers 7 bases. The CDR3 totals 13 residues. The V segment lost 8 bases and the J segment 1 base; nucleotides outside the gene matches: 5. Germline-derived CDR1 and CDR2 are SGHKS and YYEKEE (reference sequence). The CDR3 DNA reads TGTGCCAGTAGGGACAGAACGAACACTGAAGCTTTCTTT. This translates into CASRDRTNTEAFF. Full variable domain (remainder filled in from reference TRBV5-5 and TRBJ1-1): DAGVTQSPTHLIKTRGQQVTLRCSPISGHKSVSWYQQVLGQGPQFIFQYYEKEERGRGNFPDRFSARQFPNYSSELNVNALLLGDSALYLCASRDRTNTEAFFGQGTRLTVV.

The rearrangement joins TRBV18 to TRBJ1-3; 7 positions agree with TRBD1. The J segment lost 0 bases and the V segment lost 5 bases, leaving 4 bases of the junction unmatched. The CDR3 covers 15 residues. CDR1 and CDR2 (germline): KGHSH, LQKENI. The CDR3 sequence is CASSSGTDSGNTIYF. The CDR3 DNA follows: TGTGCCAGCTCATCCGGGACAGACTCTGGAAACACCATATATTTT.

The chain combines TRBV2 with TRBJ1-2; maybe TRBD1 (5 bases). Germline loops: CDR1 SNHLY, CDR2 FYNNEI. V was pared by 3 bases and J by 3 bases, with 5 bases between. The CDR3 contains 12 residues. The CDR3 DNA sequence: TGTGCCAGCAGTGAGACAGACTATGGCTACACCTTC. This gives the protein CASSETDYGYTF.

CDR3 sequence (DNA): TGTGCCAGCAGCTTGGCCAGGGTTCCCTATGGCTACACCTTC. Residues: CASSLARVPYGYTF. This sequence joins TRBV5-4 and TRBJ1-2; D possibly corresponds to TRBD1 (5 bases). This CDR3 has 14 residues. Germline CDR1 is SGHNT and CDR2 is YYREEE (reference sequence). V dropped 0 bases and J dropped 4 bases, with 10 bases sitting between them.

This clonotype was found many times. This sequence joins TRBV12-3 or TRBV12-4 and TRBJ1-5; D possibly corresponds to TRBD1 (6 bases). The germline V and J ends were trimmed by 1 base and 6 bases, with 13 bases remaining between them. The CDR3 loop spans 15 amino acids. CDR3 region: CASSLVSGAGQPQHF. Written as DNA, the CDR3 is TGTGCCAGCAGTTTAGTTTCGGGGGCCGGTCAGCCCCAGCATTTT.

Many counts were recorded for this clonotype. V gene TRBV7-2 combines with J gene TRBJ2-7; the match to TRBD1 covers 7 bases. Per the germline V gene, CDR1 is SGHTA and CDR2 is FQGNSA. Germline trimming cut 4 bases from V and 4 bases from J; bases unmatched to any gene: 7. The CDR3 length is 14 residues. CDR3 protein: CASSSDRASYEQYF. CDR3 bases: TGTGCCAGCAGCTCAGACAGGGCGAGTTACGAGCAGTACTTC.

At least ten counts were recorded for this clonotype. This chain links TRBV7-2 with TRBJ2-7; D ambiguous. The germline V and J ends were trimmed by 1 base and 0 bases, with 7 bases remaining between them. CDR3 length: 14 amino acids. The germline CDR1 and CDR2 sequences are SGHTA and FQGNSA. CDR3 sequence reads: CASSLEFSSYEQYF. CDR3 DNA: TGTGCCAGCAGCTTAGAATTTAGCTCCTACGAGCAGTACTTC.

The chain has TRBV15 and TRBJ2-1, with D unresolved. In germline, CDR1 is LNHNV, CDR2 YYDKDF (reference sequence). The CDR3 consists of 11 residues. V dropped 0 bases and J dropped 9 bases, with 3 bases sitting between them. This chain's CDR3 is CATSREAEQFF. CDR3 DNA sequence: TGTGCCACCAGCAGAGAGGCTGAGCAGTTCTTC.

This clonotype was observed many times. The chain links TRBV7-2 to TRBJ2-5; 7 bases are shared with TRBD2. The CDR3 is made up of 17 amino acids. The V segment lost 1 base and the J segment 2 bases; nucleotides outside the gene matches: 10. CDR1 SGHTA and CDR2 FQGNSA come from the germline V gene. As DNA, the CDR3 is TGTGCCAGCAGCTTAGGGACTAGACTGCCTTCTCAAGAGACCCAGTACTTC. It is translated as CASSLGTRLPSQETQYF.

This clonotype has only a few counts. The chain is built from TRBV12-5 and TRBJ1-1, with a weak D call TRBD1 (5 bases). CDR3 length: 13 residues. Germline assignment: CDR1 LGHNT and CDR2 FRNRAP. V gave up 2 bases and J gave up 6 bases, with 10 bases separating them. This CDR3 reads CASGLWGLSEAFF. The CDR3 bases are TGTGCTAGTGGTTTGTGGGGACTCTCTGAAGCTTTCTTT.

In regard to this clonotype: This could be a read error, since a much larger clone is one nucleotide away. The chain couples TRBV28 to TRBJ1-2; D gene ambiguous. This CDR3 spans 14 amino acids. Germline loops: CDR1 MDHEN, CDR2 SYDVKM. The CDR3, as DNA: TGTGCCATCAGTTTAGTGATATCTAACTATGGCTACACCTTC. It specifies CAISLVISNYGYTF.

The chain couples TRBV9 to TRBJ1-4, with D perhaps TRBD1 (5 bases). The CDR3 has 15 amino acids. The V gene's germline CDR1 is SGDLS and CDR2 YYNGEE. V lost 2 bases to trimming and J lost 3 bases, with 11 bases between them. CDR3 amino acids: CASSVGDGSNEKLFF. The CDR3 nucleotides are TGTGCCAGCAGCGTGGGGGACGGCTCTAATGAAAAACTGTTTTTT. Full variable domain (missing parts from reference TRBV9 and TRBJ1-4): DSGVTQTPKHLITATGQRVTLRCSPRSGDLSVYWYQQSLDQGLQFLIQYYNGEERAKGNILERFSAQQFPDLHSELNLSSLELGDSALYFCASSVGDGSNEKLFFGSGTQLSVL.

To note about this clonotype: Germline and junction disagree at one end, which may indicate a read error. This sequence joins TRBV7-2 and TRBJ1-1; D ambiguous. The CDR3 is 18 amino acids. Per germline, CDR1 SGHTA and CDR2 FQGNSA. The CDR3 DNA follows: TGTGCCAGCAGCTTAGAAAGAGGTCGGGCAGTTCGGAACACTGCAGCTTTCTTT. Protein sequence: CASSLERGRAVRNTAAFF.

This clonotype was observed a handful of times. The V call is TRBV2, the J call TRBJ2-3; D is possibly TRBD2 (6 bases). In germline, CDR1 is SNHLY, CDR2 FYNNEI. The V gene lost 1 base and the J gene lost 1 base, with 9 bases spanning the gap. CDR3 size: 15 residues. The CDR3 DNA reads TGTGCCAGCAGTGAAGAGCGACTAGGCACAGATACGCAGTATTTT. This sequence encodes CASSEERLGTDTQYF.

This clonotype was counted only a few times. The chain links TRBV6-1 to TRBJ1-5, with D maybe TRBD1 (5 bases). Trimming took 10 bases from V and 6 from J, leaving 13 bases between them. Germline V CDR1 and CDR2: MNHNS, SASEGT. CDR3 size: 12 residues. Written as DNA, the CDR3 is TGTGCCACTACAGGCTCAGGTCAGCCCCAGCATTTT. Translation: CATTGSGQPQHF.

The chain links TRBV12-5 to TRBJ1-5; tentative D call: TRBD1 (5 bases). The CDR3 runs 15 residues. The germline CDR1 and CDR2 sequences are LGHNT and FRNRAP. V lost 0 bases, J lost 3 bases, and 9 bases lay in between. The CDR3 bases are TGTGCTAGTGGTTTGGTAGGCAGGGCCAATCAGCCCCAGCATTTT. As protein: CASGLVGRANQPQHF. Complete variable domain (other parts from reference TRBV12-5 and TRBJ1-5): DARVTQTPRHKVTEMGQEVTMRCQPILGHNTVFWYRQTMMQGLELLAYFRNRAPLDDSGMPKDRFSAEMPDATLATLKIQPSEPRDSAVYFCASGLVGRANQPQHFGDGTRLSIL.

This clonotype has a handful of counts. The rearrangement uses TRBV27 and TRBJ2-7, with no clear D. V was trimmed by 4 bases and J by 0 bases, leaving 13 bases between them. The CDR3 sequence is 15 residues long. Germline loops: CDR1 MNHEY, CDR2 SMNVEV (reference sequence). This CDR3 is CASSSPVRSSYEQYF. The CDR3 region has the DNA TGTGCCAGCAGTTCCCCTGTACGGAGCTCCTACGAGCAGTACTTC.

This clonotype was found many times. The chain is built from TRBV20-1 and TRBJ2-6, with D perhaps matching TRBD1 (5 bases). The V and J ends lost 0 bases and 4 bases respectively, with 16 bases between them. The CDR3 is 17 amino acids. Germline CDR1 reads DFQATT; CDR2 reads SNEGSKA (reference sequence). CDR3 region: CSARDARKGPGANVLTF. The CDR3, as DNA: TGCAGTGCTAGAGATGCTCGTAAGGGGCCCGGGGCCAACGTCCTGACTTTC.